This is a list of T cell receptor beta chains from one sample in a study of blood T cell repertoires in COVID-19. Assay: immunoSEQ multiplex PCR; the TCRdb copy retains only in-frame clones and omits some. The data hold roughly 180,000 clones, with around 83% observed a single time. The material sequenced was peripheral blood. The receptors stem from a woman aged 60-75 years with acute or convalescent COVID-19. CDR3s include the opening cysteine and the closing phenylalanine or tryptophan. D genes are given only for firm matches. Clone size is stated in some rows and not others, as once, few, many or a class when expanded.

d_gene	abundance	v_gene	j_gene	CDR3nt	CDR3aa
TRBD1	.	TRBV27	TRBJ1-2	TGTGCCAGCAGCCGCTCACAGGGGTTGCCCTATGGCTACACCTTC	CASSRSQGLPYGYTF
.	.	TRBV19	TRBJ1-2	TGTGCCAGTAGTATCGGAACCTCTGAGCGGGGCTACACCTTC	CASSIGTSERGYTF
TRBD2	few	TRBV5-4	TRBJ2-3	TGTGCCACGAGGGAGGGAGCAGATACGCAGTATTTT	CATREGADTQYF
.	.	TRBV9	TRBJ2-7	TGTGCCAGCAGCGCGCACACAGGGGGACTATACGAGCAGTACTTC	CASSAHTGGLYEQYF
TRBD2	.	TRBV2	TRBJ2-2	TGTGCCAGCAGTCTCGGACTAGCGGGAGGCGGGGAGCTGTTTTTT	CASSLGLAGGGELFF
TRBD1	once	TRBV9	TRBJ1-1	TGTGCCAGCAGCGCCCGGACAGGAAACACTGAAGCTTTCTTT	CASSARTGNTEAFF
.	once	TRBV19	TRBJ1-2	TGTGCCAGTAGTATTACTCGGGACACCTTACATGGCTACACCTTC	CASSITRDTLHGYTF
.	once	TRBV7-2	TRBJ2-1	TGTGCCAGCAGCTCAGGCCCGAGCTCCTACAATGAGCAGTTCTTC	CASSSGPSSYNEQFF
TRBD2	.	TRBV7-6	TRBJ2-3	TGTGCCAGCAGCGCAAGACTAGCGGGAGAACCAGATACGCAGTATTTT	CASSARLAGEPDTQYF
TRBD1	.	TRBV5-4	TRBJ1-2	TGTGCCAGCAGCTTGGACAGGGGGCAGGGAGGCTACACCTTC	CASSLDRGQGGYTF
TRBD1	.	TRBV28	TRBJ1-6	TGTGCCAGCAGTTCCACCGGGACAGCAAATTCACCCCTCCACTTT	CASSSTGTANSPLHF
TRBD1	.	TRBV18	TRBJ1-2	TGTGCCAGCTCACCATCGGGACAGGGGTTCACCTTC	CASSPSGQGFTF
.	.	TRBV19	TRBJ1-1	TGTGCCAGTGCCCGAGTGGGGGCAGGGATGAACACTGAAGCTTTCTTT	CASARVGAGMNTEAFF
.	.	TRBV6-5	TRBJ1-5	TGTGCCAGCAGAAGGGAGGGGGGCAATCAGCCCCAGCATTTT	CASRREGGNQPQHF
TRBD1	few	TRBV18	TRBJ1-1	TGTGCCAGCTCACCACGGGCCCCCGGGACAGGGGATGGAAACACTGAAGCTTTCTTT	CASSPRAPGTGDGNTEAFF
.	.	TRBV15	TRBJ2-3	TGTGCCACCAGCAGAGGGGGGGATACAGATACGCAGTATTTT	CATSRGGDTDTQYF
TRBD1	.	TRBV11-2	TRBJ2-5	TGTGCCAGCAGCTTAAGCCTACGGGACAGGGACGAGACCCAGTACTTC	CASSLSLRDRDETQYF
.	.	TRBV3-1/TRBV3-2	TRBJ1-1	TGTGCCAGCAGCCAAGGCTCGGGTATGAACACTGAAGCTTTCTTT	CASSQGSGMNTEAFF
.	.	TRBV27	TRBJ2-1	TGTGCCAGCGATAGGAGGGCAGAAATGGATCAATGGGAGCAGTTCTTC	CASDRRAEMDQWEQFF
.	.	TRBV19	TRBJ2-2	TGTGCCAGTAGTATCCATGGGAGAACCGGGGAGCTGTTTTTT	CASSIHGRTGELFF
.	once	TRBV30	TRBJ1-4	TGTGCCTGGAGTCCGTTTGATGAAAAACTGTTTTTT	CAWSPFDEKLFF
TRBD2	.	TRBV12-5	TRBJ2-1	TGTGCTAGTGGGAATAGCGGGGGAAATGAGCAGTTCTTC	CASGNSGGNEQFF
TRBD2	.	TRBV24-1	TRBJ2-1	TGTGCCACCAGTCCAGGGACTAGCAATGAGCAGTTCTTC	CATSPGTSNEQFF
.	once	TRBV18	TRBJ1-1	TGTGCCAGTTCGGGACTTAACACTGAAGCTTTCTTT	CASSGLNTEAFF
TRBD1	.	TRBV28	TRBJ2-7	TGTGCCAGCAGTACGGGGACAGGGTATCCCTACGAGCAGTACTTC	CASSTGTGYPYEQYF
.	once	TRBV30	TRBJ1-3	TGTGCCTGGAGTGTACGGGCGGGAGGCAACTCTGGAAACACCATATATTTT	CAWSVRAGGNSGNTIYF
.	.	TRBV7-2	TRBJ2-1	TGTGCCAGCAGCACAAAACTAAGCGGAGGGTTCAGGAGTTACAATGAGCAGTTCTTC	CASSTKLSGGFRSYNEQFF
.	.	TRBV5-1	TRBJ2-3	TGCGCCAGCAGCCAGGGGGGAAGCACAGATACGCAGTATTTT	CASSQGGSTDTQYF
TRBD1	.	TRBV5-1	TRBJ2-3	TGCGCCAGCAGCTTACAGGGGGCCAGGGGCACAGATACGCAGTATTTT	CASSLQGARGTDTQYF
.	.	TRBV3-1/TRBV3-2	TRBJ2-1	TGTGCCAGCAGCCCACAGTGGGATGAGCAGTTCTTC	CASSPQWDEQFF
.	.	TRBV3-1/TRBV3-2	TRBJ1-1	TGTGCCAGCAGCCGCCCCCCTGGCACGGAAGCTTTCTTT	CASSRPPGTEAFF
.	.	TRBV15	TRBJ1-5	TGTGCCACCAGCAGATTAACGGACAGTAGCAATCAGCCCCAGCATTTT	CATSRLTDSSNQPQHF
.	.	TRBV24-1	TRBJ1-1	TGTGCCACCAGTGATTGGAGTTTCTCGGAAGCTTTCTTT	CATSDWSFSEAFF
.	.	TRBV10-3	TRBJ1-2	TGTGCCATCAATCTTTCGGGGAGCTATGGCTACACCTTC	CAINLSGSYGYTF
.	.	TRBV3-1/TRBV3-2	TRBJ1-5	TGTGCCAGCAGCCAAGGGCAGGTCGAATCTTCACCCCAGCATTTT	CASSQGQVESSPQHF
TRBD1	once	TRBV2	TRBJ1-4	TGTGCCAGCACACAGGGGAGTAATGAAAAACTGTTTTTT	CASTQGSNEKLFF
.	.	TRBV7-9	TRBJ1-4	TGTGCCAGCAGCTTAGCGAATACAGGGTTTAATGAAAAACTGTTTTTT	CASSLANTGFNEKLFF
TRBD2	.	TRBV3-1/TRBV3-2	TRBJ2-5	TGTGCCAGCAGCCAAAACGGGAGGGGTGAGACCCAGTACTTC	CASSQNGRGETQYF
.	.	TRBV6-6	TRBJ1-1	TGTGCCAGCAGTCGGGGGGGTGGCGGCACCTTGACCACTGAAGCTTTCTTT	CASSRGGGGTLTTEAFF
.	.	TRBV18	TRBJ1-1	TGTGCCAGCTCACCATGGAGGGATGAAGCTTTCTTT	CASSPWRDEAFF
.	.	TRBV5-1	TRBJ2-7	TGCGCCAGCAGCGGCGGAGAATCCTACGAGCAGTACTTC	CASSGGESYEQYF
.	.	TRBV6-1	TRBJ2-2	TGTGCCAGCAGTGAGCCAGGGGGGACCGGGGAGCTGTTTTTT	CASSEPGGTGELFF
.	.	TRBV5-5	TRBJ1-1	TGTGCCAGCAGCTTGCAGATGATGAACACTGAAGCTTTCTTT	CASSLQMMNTEAFF
TRBD1	once	TRBV18	TRBJ1-2	TGTGCCAGCTCAACGCAGACAGGGACTGTAGCTAACTATGGCTACACCTTC	CASSTQTGTVANYGYTF
TRBD2	.	TRBV5-1	TRBJ2-2	TGCGCCACCTCTAGCGGGAGGTTAGCCGGGGAGCTGTTTTTT	CATSSGRLAGELFF
.	.	TRBV28	TRBJ1-5	TGTGCCAGCAGTTTATCCTCGGTCGGGCCCCAGCATTTT	CASSLSSVGPQHF
.	.	TRBV7-6	TRBJ2-2	TGTGCCAGCAGGGCCGGGACTTCGAACACCGGGGAGCTGTTTTTT	CASRAGTSNTGELFF
.	.	TRBV7-3	TRBJ2-3	TGTGCCAGCAGCTTAAGTGGGGCCCCAGTGGATACGCAGTATTTT	CASSLSGAPVDTQYF
.	.	TRBV7-9	TRBJ2-1	TGTGCCAGCAGCTTGGGTTGGACTATGGTCTACAATGAGCAGTTCTTC	CASSLGWTMVYNEQFF
.	.	TRBV4-2	TRBJ1-3	TGTGCCAGCAGCCAAGACTTTGGAGTCGGAGGTGGAAACACCATATATTTT	CASSQDFGVGGGNTIYF
TRBD1	.	TRBV19	TRBJ1-3	TGTGCCAGTAGTAGCGACAGGGGGAACACCATATATTTT	CASSSDRGNTIYF
TRBD2	.	TRBV27	TRBJ2-1	TGTGCCAGCAGTTGGGGCGGGAGCTCCTACAATGAGCAGTTCTTC	CASSWGGSSYNEQFF
TRBD1	once	TRBV9	TRBJ1-4	TGTGCCAGCAGCGCTTCAATGGACAGGACTGAAAAACTGTTTTTT	CASSASMDRTEKLFF
TRBD1	.	TRBV24-1	TRBJ2-1	TGTGCCACCAGTGGTCTCCGGGACAGGGGGTACAATGAGCAGTTCTTC	CATSGLRDRGYNEQFF